Sequencing of this T cell receptor beta chain was carried out in a study of blood T cell repertoires in COVID-19. This clone was recorded once. The participants were between roughly 18 and 100 years old and came from under 25 US areas. Sequencing was performed with immunoSEQ multiplex PCR; in TCRdb, only in-frame clones are kept and a portion is missing. Found here are around 300,000 clones, around 89% of them singletons; the top ten hold around 4.4%. V lost 6 bases and J lost 0; bases outside the gene matches: 8. Germline loops: CDR1 MDHEN, CDR2 SYDVKM. The CDR3 spans 16 residues. The specimen was PBMCs or T cells enriched from blood (not recorded which). The sequence derives from a woman aged 18-29 years with acute COVID-19. V and J are TRBV28 and TRBJ2-1, with 7 positions matching TRBD1. This chain's CDR3 is CASRGSGTVSYNEQFF. The CDR3 coding sequence is TGTGCCAGCAGGGGGTCAGGGACAGTCTCCTACAATGAGCAGTTCTTC. Using reference TRBV28 and TRBJ2-1 for the parts outside the CDR3, the full variable domain is DVKVTQSSRYLVKRTGEKVFLECVQDMDHENMFWYRQDPGLGLRLIYFSYDVKMKEKGDIPEGYSVSREKKERFSLILESASTNQTSMYLCASRGSGTVSYNEQFFGPGTRLTVL.